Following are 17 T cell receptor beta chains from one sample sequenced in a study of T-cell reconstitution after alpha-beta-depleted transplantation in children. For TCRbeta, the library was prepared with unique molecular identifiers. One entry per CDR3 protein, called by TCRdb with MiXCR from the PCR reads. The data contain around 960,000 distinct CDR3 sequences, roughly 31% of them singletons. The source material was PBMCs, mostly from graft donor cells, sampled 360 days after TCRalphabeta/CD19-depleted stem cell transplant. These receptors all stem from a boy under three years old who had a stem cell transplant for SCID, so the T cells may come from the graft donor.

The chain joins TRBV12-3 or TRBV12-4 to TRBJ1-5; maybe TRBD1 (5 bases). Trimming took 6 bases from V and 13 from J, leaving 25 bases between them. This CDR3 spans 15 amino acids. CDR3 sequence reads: CASSQLGQARATQHF. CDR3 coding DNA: TGTGCCAGCAGCCAACTTGGGCAGGCCAGGGCCACTCAGCATTTT.

CDR3 in DNA: TGCGCCAGCAGCCCCCGGCCTCAGGGCTGGACTGAAGCTTTCTTT. Protein sequence: CASSPRPQGWTEAFF. The rearrangement joins TRBV5-1 to TRBJ1-1; the D gene is possibly TRBD1 (5 bases). The germline V gene has CDR1 SGHRS and CDR2 YFSETQ. The ends were cut back, 4 bases at V and 5 bases at J, with 18 bases in the middle. This CDR3 has 15 residues.

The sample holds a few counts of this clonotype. CDR3 protein: CSAPAGGPFYEQYF. CDR3 sequence (DNA): TGCAGTGCCCCGGCGGGGGGGCCCTTTTACGAGCAGTACTTC. The rearrangement links TRBV20-1 to TRBJ2-7; TRBD2 matches at 9 bases. The V and J ends lost 6 bases and 4 bases, in that order; junction bases with no gene match: 10. The CDR3 runs to 14 residues. Germline V gene sequence: CDR1 DFQATT, CDR2 SNEGSKA (reference sequence).

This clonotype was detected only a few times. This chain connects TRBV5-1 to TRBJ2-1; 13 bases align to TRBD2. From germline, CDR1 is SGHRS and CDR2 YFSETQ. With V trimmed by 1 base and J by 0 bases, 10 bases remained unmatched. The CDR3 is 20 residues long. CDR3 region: CASSLYWTSGGLSSYNEQFF. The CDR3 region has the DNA TGCGCCAGCAGCTTGTATTGGACTAGCGGGGGCCTAAGCTCCTACAATGAGCAGTTCTTC.

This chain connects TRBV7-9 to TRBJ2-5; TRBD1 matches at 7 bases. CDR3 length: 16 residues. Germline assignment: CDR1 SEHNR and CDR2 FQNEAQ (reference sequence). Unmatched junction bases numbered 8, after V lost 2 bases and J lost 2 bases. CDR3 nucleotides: TGTGCCAGCAGCTTAAGGCTCGGCAGGGGGCAAGAGACCCAGTACTTC. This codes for CASSLRLGRGQETQYF.

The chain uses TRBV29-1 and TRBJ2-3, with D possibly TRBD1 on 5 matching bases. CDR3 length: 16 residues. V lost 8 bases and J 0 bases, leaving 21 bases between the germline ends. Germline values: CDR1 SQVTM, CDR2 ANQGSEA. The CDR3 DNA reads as TGCAGCTCCCAAGGGCAGGGATCAATTAGCACAGATACGCAGTATTTT. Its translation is CSSQGQGSISTDTQYF.

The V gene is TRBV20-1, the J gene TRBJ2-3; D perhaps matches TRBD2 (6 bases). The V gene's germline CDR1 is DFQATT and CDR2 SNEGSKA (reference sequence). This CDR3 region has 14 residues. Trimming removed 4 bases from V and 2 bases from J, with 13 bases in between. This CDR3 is CSATPGLITDTQYF. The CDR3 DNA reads TGCAGTGCTACACCGGGACTCATCACAGATACGCAGTATTTT.

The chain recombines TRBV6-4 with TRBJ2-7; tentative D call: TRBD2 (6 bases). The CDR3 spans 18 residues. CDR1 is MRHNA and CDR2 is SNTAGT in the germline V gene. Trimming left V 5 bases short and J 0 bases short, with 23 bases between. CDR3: CASSLFPSRGFSSYEQYF. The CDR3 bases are TGTGCCAGCAGTCTATTCCCTTCCCGGGGGTTTAGCTCCTACGAGCAGTACTTC.

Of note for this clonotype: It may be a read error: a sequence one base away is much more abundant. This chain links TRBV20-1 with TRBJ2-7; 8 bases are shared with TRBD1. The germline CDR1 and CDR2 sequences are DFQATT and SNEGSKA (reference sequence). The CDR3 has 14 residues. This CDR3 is CSARGRQGAYEEYF. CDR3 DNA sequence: TGCAGTGCCAGGGGAAGGCAGGGGGCCTACGAGGAGTACTTC.

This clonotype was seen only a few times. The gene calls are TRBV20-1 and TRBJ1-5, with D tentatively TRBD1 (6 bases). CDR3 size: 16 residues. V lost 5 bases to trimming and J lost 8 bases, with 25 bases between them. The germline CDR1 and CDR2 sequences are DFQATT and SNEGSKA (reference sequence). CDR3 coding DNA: TGCAGTGCTTCCTCCTATGACAGGTTAGCTGGGGAGCCCCAGCATTTT. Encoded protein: CSASSYDRLAGEPQHF.

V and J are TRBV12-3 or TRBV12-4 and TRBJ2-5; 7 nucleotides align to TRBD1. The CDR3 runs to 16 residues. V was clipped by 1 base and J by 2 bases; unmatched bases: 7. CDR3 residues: CASSLVPWDRQETQYF. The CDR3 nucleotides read TGTGCCAGCAGTTTAGTTCCATGGGACAGACAAGAGACCCAGTACTTC.

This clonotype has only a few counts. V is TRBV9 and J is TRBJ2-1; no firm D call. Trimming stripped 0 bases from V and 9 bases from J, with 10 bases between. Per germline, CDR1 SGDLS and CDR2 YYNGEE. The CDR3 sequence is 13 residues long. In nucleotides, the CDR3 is TGTGCCAGCAGCGTAGGGACCGGTAGTGAGCAGTTCTTC. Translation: CASSVGTGSEQFF.

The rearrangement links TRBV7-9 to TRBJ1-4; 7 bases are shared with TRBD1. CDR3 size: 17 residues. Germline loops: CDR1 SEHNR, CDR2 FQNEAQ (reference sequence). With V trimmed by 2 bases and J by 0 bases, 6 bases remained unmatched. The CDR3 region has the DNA TGTGCCAGCAGCTTAACAGGGGCCCTCGCAACTAATGAAAAACTGTTTTTT. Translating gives CASSLTGALATNEKLFF.

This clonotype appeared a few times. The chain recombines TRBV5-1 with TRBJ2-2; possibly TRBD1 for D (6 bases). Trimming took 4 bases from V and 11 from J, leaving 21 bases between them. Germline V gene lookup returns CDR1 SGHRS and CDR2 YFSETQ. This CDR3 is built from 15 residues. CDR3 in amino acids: CASSKQGYQLIELFF. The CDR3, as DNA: TGCGCCAGCAGCAAACAGGGATACCAGCTAATTGAGCTGTTTTTT.

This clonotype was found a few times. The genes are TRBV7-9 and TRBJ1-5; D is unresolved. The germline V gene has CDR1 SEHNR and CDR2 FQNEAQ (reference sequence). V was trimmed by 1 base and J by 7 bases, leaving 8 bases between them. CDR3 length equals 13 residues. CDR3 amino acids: CASSLVGPQPQHF. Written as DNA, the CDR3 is TGTGCCAGCAGCTTAGTGGGCCCGCAGCCCCAGCATTTT.

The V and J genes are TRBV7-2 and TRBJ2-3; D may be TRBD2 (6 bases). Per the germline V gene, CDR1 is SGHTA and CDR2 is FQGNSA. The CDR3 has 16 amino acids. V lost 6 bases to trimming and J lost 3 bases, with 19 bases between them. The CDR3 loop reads CASRRDSTSGTDTQYF. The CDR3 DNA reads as TGTGCCAGCAGACGGGACTCCACGTCGGGAACAGATACGCAGTATTTT.

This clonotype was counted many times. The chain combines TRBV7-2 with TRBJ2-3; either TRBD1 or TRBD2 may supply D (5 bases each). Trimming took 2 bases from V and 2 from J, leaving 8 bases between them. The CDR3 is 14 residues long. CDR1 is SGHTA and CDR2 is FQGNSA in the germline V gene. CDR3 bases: TGTGCCAGCAGCTTATGGGGGAACACAGATACGCAGTATTTT. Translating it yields CASSLWGNTDTQYF.